The present T cell receptor (beta chain) was sequenced within a study of sequential checkpoint blockade in melanoma. Study-wide context: Maintenance nivolumab came after either treatment sequence.

The CDR3 extends over 14 amino acids. J gave up 2 bases and V 4 bases, and 2 bases lay outside the gene matches. Per the germline V gene, CDR1 is SEHNR and CDR2 is FQNEAQ (reference sequence). The protocol was immunoSEQ multiplex PCR, while the TCRdb copy is restricted to in-frame clones and leaves out a portion. Of about 2,200 clones listed, roughly 57% were seen once; the top ten hold about 15%. The treatment here: randomized to nivolumab then ipilimumab (arm A) or the reverse (arm B). No patient had prior DNA-damaging chemotherapy. From thawed PBMCs, live CD3+CD8+ cells negative for CD19 and CD56 were sorted.

This sample comprised CD8+ T cells sorted from blood (inferred from file names), obtained from a patient given nivolumab and ipilimumab in sequence. This clonotype originated in a human patient with melanoma. Some clones in this sample may be carry-over from other donors' samples. V gene TRBV7-9 combines with J gene TRBJ1-5, with TRBD1 matching 7 bases. The CDR3 nucleotides read TGTGCCAGCAGCTATACAGGGGGCAATCAGCCCCAGCATTTT. It specifies CASSYTGGNQPQHF.